The 15 T cell receptor beta chains in this list originate from one sample, sequenced in a study of T cells in tuberculosis. Sequencing used immunoSEQ multiplex PCR; TCRdb keeps in-frame clones, though not all of them. The sample records about 37,000 clones, around 93% being singletons. Sequenced input: PBMCs. The source of these receptors is a donor between 5 and 29 years old with latent tuberculosis or without tuberculosis infection. Some clones in this sample may be carry-over from other donors' samples.

V and J are TRBV7-2 and TRBJ1-6; 10 nucleotides line up with TRBD1. With V trimmed by 2 bases and J by 5 bases, 9 bases remained unmatched. Germline V CDR1 and CDR2: SGHTA, FQGNSA. CDR3 length: 18 residues. The CDR3 sequence: CASSLFAGTGANNSPLHF. CDR3 sequence (DNA): TGTGCCAGCAGCTTATTTGCCGGGACAGGGGCTAATAATTCACCCCTCCACTTT.

The CDR3 DNA follows: TGTGCCAGCAGTGCATGGGACTCTAGGAGGGAGACCCAGTACTTC. Protein sequence: CASSAWDSRRETQYF. J is TRBJ2-5 and V is TRBV25-1, with D tentatively TRBD2 (6 bases). Germline CDR1 reads MGHDK; CDR2 reads SYGVNS. V gave up 4 bases and J gave up 5 bases, with 17 bases separating them. CDR3 length: 15 residues.

This clone was detected only a few times. The chain is built from TRBV20-1 and TRBJ2-7; D call uncertain. The CDR3 contains 11 residues. The V gene lost 3 bases and the J gene lost 5 bases, with 8 bases spanning the gap. Germline V gene data show CDR1 as DFQATT and CDR2 as SNEGSKA (reference sequence). CDR3 residues: CSARISHEQYF. For the CDR3, the DNA is TGCAGTGCTAGGATAAGCCACGAGCAGTACTTC.

Only one count was recorded for this clone. The rearrangement links TRBV13 to TRBJ1-1; TRBD1 agrees at 9 bases. Germline-derived CDR1 and CDR2 are PRHDT and FYEKMQ (reference sequence). The CDR3 runs 15 residues. The V gene end was trimmed by 0 bases and the J gene end by 1 base; junction bases not matched to a gene: 0. The CDR3 loop is CASSLGTGGNTEAFF. Written as DNA, the CDR3 is TGTGCCAGCAGCTTAGGGACAGGGGGGAACACTGAAGCTTTCTTT. Full variable domain (outside the CDR3, taken from reference TRBV13 and TRBJ1-1): AAGVIQSPRHLIKEKRETATLKCYPIPRHDTVYWYQQGPGQDPQFLISFYEKMQSDKGSIPDRFSAQQFSDYHSELNMSSLELGDSALYFCASSLGTGGNTEAFFGQGTRLTVV.

The chain recombines TRBV6-1 with TRBJ2-7; TRBD2 matches at 10 bases. The V gene end was trimmed by 5 bases and the J gene end by 0 bases; junction bases not matched to a gene: 4. This CDR3 region has 15 residues. Germline lookup yields CDR1 MNHNS and CDR2 SASEGT. This CDR3 reads CASSSSGGASYEQYF. The CDR3 DNA is TGTGCCAGCAGTAGCAGCGGGGGGGCCTCCTACGAGCAGTACTTC.

This chain links TRBV10-3 with TRBJ2-3; 7 nucleotides line up with TRBD2. Germline-derived CDR1 and CDR2 are ENHRY and SYGVKD. J gave up 5 bases and V 3 bases, and 8 bases lay outside the gene matches. This CDR3 region has 15 residues. CDR3 nucleotide sequence: TGTGCCATCAGTGACCCGGGGGAGGGGTTAGATACGCAGTATTTT. Protein product: CAISDPGEGLDTQYF.

The chain uses TRBV6-5 and TRBJ2-7, with D maybe TRBD1 (6 bases). The CDR3 is made up of 14 amino acids. Trimming took 6 bases from V and 3 from J, leaving 15 bases between them. Germline V CDR1 and CDR2: MNHEY, SVGAGI. CDR3 nucleotide sequence: TGTGCCAGCAGCGAAACAGGGAACCACTACGAGCAGTACTTC. This sequence encodes CASSETGNHYEQYF.

This sequence joins TRBV5-8 and TRBJ2-1, with no clear D. The CDR3 is made up of 17 amino acids. V was trimmed by 4 bases and J by 1 base, leaving 18 bases between them. CDR1 and CDR2 (germline): SGHTS, YDEGEE. The CDR3 DNA sequence: TGTGCCAGCAGCCCGGCGGTTTACCTTGGTTCCTACAATGAGCAGTTCTTC. The encoded protein is CASSPAVYLGSYNEQFF. The complete variable domain, with remaining parts taken from reference TRBV5-8 and TRBJ2-1, reads EAGVTQSPTHLIKTRGQQATLRCSPISGHTSVYWYQQALGLGLQFLLWYDEGEERNRGNFPPRFSGRQFPNYSSELNVNALELEDSALYLCASSPAVYLGSYNEQFFGPGTRLTVL.

The chain links TRBV5-3 to TRBJ2-7; TRBD1 might be the D (5 bases). Being an ORF, TRBV5-3 has a function that is uncertain. V lost 9 bases and J 0 bases, leaving 22 bases between the germline ends. The CDR3 is 16 residues long. Here the CDR3 reads CANAFLNRRISYEQYF. The CDR3, as DNA: TGTGCCAACGCGTTCCTAAACAGGCGAATCTCCTACGAGCAGTACTTC.

The CDR3 protein is CASSTKEGKALHF. The DNA for the CDR3 is TGTGCCAGCAGTACCAAGGAGGGAAAGGCCCTCCACTTT. The chain recombines TRBV6-5 with TRBJ1-6; D gene uncertain. Germline V gene lookup returns CDR1 MNHEY and CDR2 SVGAGI. The germline V and J ends were trimmed by 5 bases and 14 bases, with 16 bases remaining between them. This CDR3 has 13 amino acids.

The chain joins TRBV27 to TRBJ1-2; D gene uncertain. The germline gives CDR1 MNHEY, CDR2 SMNVEV (reference sequence). Trimming took 7 bases from V and 0 from J, leaving 18 bases between them. The CDR3 is 16 residues long. The CDR3 sequence: CASNFLAAGTNYGYTF. The CDR3 DNA follows: TGTGCCAGCAATTTTCTGGCAGCGGGAACTAACTATGGCTACACCTTC.

The genes are TRBV18 and TRBJ1-2; TRBD1 aligns across 9 bases. Germline CDR1 KGHSH, CDR2 LQKENI. The trim removed 0 bases at V and 4 bases at J, leaving 6 bases unmatched. This CDR3 has 16 amino acids. This CDR3 reads CASSPPRGQGSYGYTF. The CDR3 bases are TGTGCCAGCTCACCACCGAGGGGACAGGGTTCCTATGGCTACACCTTC.

The rearrangement links TRBV2 to TRBJ1-5; D is ambiguous. The CDR3 is made up of 13 amino acids. Germline V CDR1 and CDR2: SNHLY, FYNNEI. Trimming removed 6 bases from V and 3 bases from J, with 9 bases in between. The CDR3 reads CASREFNNQPQHF. The CDR3 coding sequence is TGTGCCAGCAGGGAATTCAACAATCAGCCCCAGCATTTT. The entire variable domain, with the rest obtained from reference TRBV2 and TRBJ1-5, is as follows: EPEVTQTPSHQVTQMGQEVILRCVPISNHLYFYWYRQILGQKVEFLVSFYNNEISEKSEIFDDQFSVERPDGSNFTLKIRSTKLEDSAMYFCASREFNNQPQHFGDGTRLSIL.

V usage is TRBV30 and J usage is TRBJ2-2, with TRBD2 as a possible D gene (5 bases). The CDR3 is 12 residues long. V lost 4 bases and J lost 2, with 5 bases in between. Germline CDR1 reads GTSNPN; CDR2 reads SVGIG (reference sequence). CDR3 DNA: TGTGCCTGGACTAGCAACACCGGGGAGCTGTTTTTT. Encoded protein: CAWTSNTGELFF.

J is TRBJ2-7 and V is TRBV2, with 8 bases that match TRBD1. The V gene's germline CDR1 is SNHLY and CDR2 FYNNEI. CDR3 length equals 14 residues. The V and J ends lost 5 bases and 3 bases, in that order; junction bases with no gene match: 6. As DNA, the CDR3 is TGTGCCAGCAGTTCAGGGGGCCTCGTCTACGAGCAGTACTTC. Protein product: CASSSGGLVYEQYF.